Following are 28 T cell receptor beta chains from one sample sequenced in a study of shared clonotypes between healthy human individuals. Profiling relied on immunoSEQ multiplex PCR, and the TCRdb table lists in-frame clones only, not all of them. Of 600,000 to 750,000 clones detected, about 90% appear once; the ten largest clones hold 34%. The sample taken for sequencing was memory CD8+ T cells from PBMCs. Subset: CD45RO+ cells pooled with CCR7-negative TemRA cells. These receptors all stem from a man between 18 and 35 years old in good health. Some clones in this sample may be carry-over from other donors' samples.

The chain links TRBV9 to TRBJ2-7, with 8 bases matching TRBD2. The CDR3 is made up of 14 amino acids. J lost 5 bases, V lost 0 bases, and 4 bases had no gene match. The germline V gene has CDR1 SGDLS and CDR2 YYNGEE. The CDR3 reads CASSVGVSGNEQYF. The CDR3 DNA sequence: TGTGCCAGCAGCGTAGGGGTTAGCGGGAACGAGCAGTACTTC.

This clone turned up a few times. Other DNA sequences in the same sample also yield this CDR3. The V call is TRBV19, the J call TRBJ2-3; 10 nucleotides line up with TRBD1. Germline V CDR1 and CDR2: LNHDA, SQIVND (reference sequence). Trimming cost V 9 bases and J 3 bases; bases outside gene matches: 3. This CDR3 contains 13 residues. As DNA, the CDR3 is TGTGCCAGCAGGACAGGGGGGACAGATACGCAGTATTTT. Encoded protein: CASRTGGTDTQYF.

DNA of the CDR3: TGCGCCAGCAGCCAGGGGTTTGGTGGCTACACCTTC. It specifies CASSQGFGGYTF. The chain couples TRBV4-3 to TRBJ1-2; D gene unclear. In germline, CDR1 is LGHNA, CDR2 YSLEER. This CDR3 spans 12 amino acids. V was trimmed by 3 bases and J by 7 bases, leaving 9 bases between them.

The chain joins TRBV16 to TRBJ2-7; tentative D call: TRBD2 (6 bases). Germline-derived CDR1 and CDR2 are KGHSY and FQNENV. V dropped 0 bases and J dropped 6 bases, with 18 bases sitting between them. The CDR3 is 16 residues long. The CDR3 region has the DNA TGTGCCAGCAGCCAATCGGAGGGGCGGCCCGGGGGCGAGCAGTACTTC. It codes for CASSQSEGRPGGEQYF.

The chain links TRBV6-5 to TRBJ2-1, with D possibly matching TRBD1 (5 bases). This CDR3 comprises 15 residues. Germline loops: CDR1 MNHEY, CDR2 SVGAGI. With 2 bases removed from V and 1 base from J, the gap between germline ends came to 9 bases. The CDR3 loop reads CASSYRTTSYNEQFF. CDR3 DNA sequence: TGTGCCAGCAGTTACCGGACAACGTCCTACAATGAGCAGTTCTTC.

The V and J genes are TRBV27 and TRBJ2-2, with 7 bases that match TRBD1. With V trimmed by 2 bases and J by 1 base, 1 base remained unmatched. The CDR3 length is 15 residues. The germline V gene encodes CDR1 MNHEY and CDR2 SMNVEV (reference sequence). CDR3 in DNA: TGTGCCAGCAGTTTAAGGACAGGGAACACCGGGGAGCTGTTTTTT. Its translation is CASSLRTGNTGELFF.

This chain joins TRBV27 and TRBJ2-3; possible D gene TRBD2, 6 bases. V lost 6 bases and J lost 1, with 17 bases in between. This CDR3 has 16 amino acids. CDR1 and CDR2 (germline): MNHEY, SMNVEV (reference sequence). For the CDR3, the DNA is TGTGCCAGCAGCCCCGGGTGGCGGGAAGGCACAGATACGCAGTATTTT. Its translation is CASSPGWREGTDTQYF.

The chain recombines TRBV7-3 with TRBJ1-1; D ambiguous. The CDR3 loop spans 15 amino acids. V was cut by 2 bases and J by 1 base, with 11 bases left in between. Germline CDR1 SGHTA, CDR2 FQGTGA. CDR3 sequence reads: CASSLGPLPNTEAFF. CDR3 sequence (DNA): TGTGCCAGCAGCTTAGGACCCTTACCGAACACTGAAGCTTTCTTT.

This clone was found once. The rearrangement uses TRBV28 and TRBJ1-1, with a possible D match to TRBD1 (6 bases). Per the germline V gene, CDR1 is MDHEN and CDR2 is SYDVKM. This CDR3 contains 14 residues. V was pared by 3 bases and J by 5 bases, with 13 bases between. CDR3 in amino acids: CASSLGGRGTEAFF. The CDR3 bases are TGTGCCAGCAGTTTGGGGGGGCGAGGAACTGAAGCTTTCTTT.

V is TRBV6-6 and J is TRBJ1-2; D is perhaps TRBD1 (6 bases). CDR3 size: 14 residues. V lost 6 bases, J lost 6 bases, and 17 bases lay in between. Germline CDR1 is MNHNY and CDR2 is SVGAGI (reference sequence). CDR3 sequence reads: CASRYIQGGDGYTF. DNA of the CDR3: TGTGCCAGCAGGTATATACAGGGAGGAGATGGCTACACCTTC.

The genes are TRBV28 and TRBJ2-7; D remains ambiguous. This CDR3 is 14 amino acids long. Trimming removed 5 bases at V and 3 bases at J, with 14 bases between. Germline CDR1 MDHEN, CDR2 SYDVKM. The CDR3 region is CASSPARSYYEQYF. The DNA of the CDR3 is TGTGCCAGCAGTCCCGCCCGCAGTTACTACGAGCAGTACTTC.

V and J are TRBV5-1 and TRBJ2-3; 13 bases align to TRBD2. This CDR3 comprises 18 residues. From germline, CDR1 is SGHRS and CDR2 YFSETQ. V gave up 0 bases and J gave up 0 bases; unmatched junction bases: 4. The chain's CDR3 is CASSLGLAGGASTDTQYF. The CDR3 bases are TGCGCCAGCAGCTTGGGACTAGCGGGAGGCGCAAGCACAGATACGCAGTATTTT.

The chain employs TRBV6-1 and TRBJ1-5, with D tentatively TRBD1 (5 bases). The CDR3 loop spans 22 amino acids. Per germline, CDR1 MNHNS and CDR2 SASEGT. Between the trimmed V and J ends, which lost 0 bases and 2 bases, there was a span of 29 bases. CDR3 in amino acids: CASSEAVRAHMIPGDRNQPQHF. The CDR3 DNA is TGTGCCAGCAGTGAAGCTGTCCGGGCCCATATGATCCCCGGGGACCGCAATCAGCCCCAGCATTTT.

This chain uses TRBV7-6 with TRBJ2-3; D may be TRBD2 (5 bases). The CDR3 is 13 amino acids. Trimming took 11 bases from V and 2 from J, leaving 14 bases between them. CDR1 and CDR2 from the germline V gene are SGHVS and FNYEAQ. The CDR3, as DNA: TGTGCCGTGGAGGACCCTTACACAGATACGCAGTATTTT. This translates into CAVEDPYTDTQYF.

This clone was found once. V and J are TRBV18 and TRBJ2-1; D is uncertain. This CDR3 spans 17 amino acids. From germline, CDR1 is KGHSH and CDR2 LQKENI. With 3 bases removed from V and 0 bases from J, the gap between germline ends came to 15 bases. DNA of the CDR3: TGTGCCAGCTCACCCTACCGGACGGACGACTCCTACAATGAGCAGTTCTTC. Its translation is CASSPYRTDDSYNEQFF.

Notes on this clone: A much larger clone differs by one base, so this may be a read error. The same CDR3 also results from other DNA sequences found in this sample. The chain recombines TRBV15 with TRBJ2-1, with 7 bases lining up with TRBD1. Germline values: CDR1 LNHNV, CDR2 YYDKDF (reference sequence). The trim removed 3 bases at V and 2 bases at J, leaving 10 bases unmatched. The CDR3 sequence is 17 residues long. CDR3 region: CATSRGSWTGTYNEQFF. CDR3 DNA: TGTGCCACCAGCAGGGGTTCCTGGACAGGCACCTACAATGAGCAGTTCTTC.

The CDR3 bases are TGTGCCAGCAGCTTAGAAGGGGGTACTGAAGCTTTCTTT. Translating gives CASSLEGGTEAFF. V gene TRBV7-8 combines with J gene TRBJ1-1; a possible D gene is TRBD1 (6 bases). The CDR3 length is 13 residues. CDR1 is SGHVS, CDR2 FQNEAQ, per germline. V lost 1 base to trimming and J lost 5 bases, with 8 bases between them. Full variable domain (missing parts from reference TRBV7-8 and TRBJ1-1): GAGVSQSPRYKVAKRGQDVALRCDPISGHVSLFWYQQALGQGPEFLTYFQNEAQLDKSGLPSDRFFAERPEGSVSTLKIQRTQQEDSAVYLCASSLEGGTEAFFGQGTRLTVV.

The CDR3 region has the DNA TGTGCCAGCAAACCGAAGGGGGGGTTGAACACTGAAGCTTTCTTT. It is translated as CASKPKGGLNTEAFF. The chain uses TRBV7-9 and TRBJ1-1, with a weak D call TRBD1 (6 bases). V was shortened by 7 bases and J by 0 bases, with 15 bases between the two germline ends. The CDR3 has 15 amino acids. Germline assignment: CDR1 SEHNR and CDR2 FQNEAQ (reference sequence).

This chain links TRBV7-9 with TRBJ2-1; tentative D call: TRBD1 (6 bases). The CDR3 contains 11 residues. Germline V CDR1 and CDR2: SEHNR, FQNEAQ (reference sequence). Trimming shortened V by 4 bases and J by 12 bases, and 10 bases separated the two germline ends. CDR3 residues: CASSWGPGQFF. CDR3 DNA: TGTGCCAGCAGCTGGGGGCCGGGGCAGTTCTTC.

The rearrangement links TRBV13 to TRBJ1-3; D perhaps matches TRBD1 (5 bases). Deletions cut 5 bases from V and 7 bases from J, with 21 bases between. CDR3 length: 16 residues. Germline V gene data show CDR1 as PRHDT and CDR2 as FYEKMQ (reference sequence). CDR3 amino acids: CASSPRVGDSRNTIYF. The CDR3 bases are TGTGCCAGCAGCCCTAGGGTGGGGGATTCTCGGAACACCATATATTTT. Full variable domain (rest looked up from reference TRBV13 and TRBJ1-3): AAGVIQSPRHLIKEKRETATLKCYPIPRHDTVYWYQQGPGQDPQFLISFYEKMQSDKGSIPDRFSAQQFSDYHSELNMSSLELGDSALYFCASSPRVGDSRNTIYFGEGSWLTVV.

Concerning this clone: Since a far larger clone is one base different, this is likely a read error. Other DNA variants within this sample encode the same CDR3. This chain links TRBV27 with TRBJ2-7, with 8 bases lining up with TRBD1. The germline V gene has CDR1 MNHEY and CDR2 SMNVEV (reference sequence). The V segment lost 6 bases and the J segment 12 bases; nucleotides outside the gene matches: 16. This CDR3 has 14 amino acids. Here the CDR3 DNA reads TGTGCCAGCAGCTTAATTCAGTCAGGGGGCTGGTTGTACTTC. Amino acids: CASSLIQSGGWLYF.

This clone occurred once. The rearrangement joins TRBV27 to TRBJ2-1; 9 bases map to TRBD1. The CDR3 has 16 amino acids. Germline assignment: CDR1 MNHEY and CDR2 SMNVEV (reference sequence). The trim removed 6 bases at V and 3 bases at J, leaving 9 bases unmatched. In nucleotides, the CDR3 is TGTGCCAGCAGCTGGATCCGGGACAGGGTCTACAATGAGCAGTTCTTC. Its translation: CASSWIRDRVYNEQFF.

The CDR3 region has the DNA TGTGCCTGGAGTGTGAAGGCAGATACGCAGTATTTT. Translated, it gives CAWSVKADTQYF. The rearrangement uses TRBV30 and TRBJ2-3; D is unclear. V dropped 0 bases and J dropped 4 bases, with 5 bases sitting between them. This CDR3 is built from 12 residues. Germline CDR1 and CDR2: GTSNPN and SVGIG (reference sequence).

The chain joins TRBV11-3 to TRBJ2-1; possible D gene TRBD1, 6 bases. Trimming shortened V by 3 bases and J by 3 bases, and 12 bases separated the two germline ends. Germline V CDR1 and CDR2: SGHNT, YENEEA. The CDR3 runs to 15 residues. The CDR3 sequence: CASSFLGTSYNEQFF. The CDR3 DNA sequence: TGTGCCAGCAGCTTTCTCGGGACAAGCTACAATGAGCAGTTCTTC.

The J gene is TRBJ1-5, the V gene TRBV7-9, with D unresolved. CDR1 and CDR2 (germline): SEHNR, FQNEAQ (reference sequence). The germline V and J ends were trimmed by 6 bases and 3 bases, with 9 bases remaining between them. The CDR3 consists of 13 residues. The chain's CDR3 is CASRGRDNQPQHF. CDR3 DNA: TGTGCCAGCAGGGGAAGAGACAATCAGCCCCAGCATTTT.

This sequence joins TRBV7-9 and TRBJ2-3, with D possibly called TRBD1 or TRBD2 (5 bases each). The V and J ends lost 5 bases and 0 bases respectively, with 15 bases between them. CDR1 is SEHNR, CDR2 FQNEAQ, per germline (reference sequence). The CDR3 is made up of 16 amino acids. DNA of the CDR3: TGTGCCAGCAGCCCCCCCGGGACCCTAAGCACAGATACGCAGTATTTT. Translation gives CASSPPGTLSTDTQYF.

This clone has just one count. V gene TRBV27 combines with J gene TRBJ1-1; 9 bases align to TRBD1. The CDR3 is made up of 16 amino acids. CDR1 is MNHEY, CDR2 SMNVEV, per germline (reference sequence). J lost 1 base, V lost 4 bases, and 7 bases had no gene match. CDR3 nucleotide sequence: TGTGCCAGCAGTTGGACAGGGGAGGGGTGGAACACTGAAGCTTTCTTT. Protein sequence: CASSWTGEGWNTEAFF.

This clone was counted between two and nine times. The V call is TRBV6-5, the J call TRBJ1-2, with D uncertain. V was clipped by 8 bases and J by 4 bases, with 8 bases between them. The CDR3 runs to 11 residues. Germline V lookup: CDR1 MNHEY, CDR2 SVGAGI. CDR3 amino acids: CASRGGYGYTF. Written as DNA, the CDR3 is TGTGCCAGCCGGGGAGGCTATGGCTACACCTTC.